A single sample gave rise to the 5 T cell receptor beta chains below, sequenced in a study of blood T cell repertoires in COVID-19. The method was immunoSEQ multiplex PCR; TCRdb's version includes in-frame clones alone and lacks a portion of them. This sample has some 80,000 clones, with more than 80% found just once. The sample consisted of peripheral blood. The receptors shown here come from a woman of 80 years or more with acute or convalescent COVID-19.

The chain is built from TRBV2 and TRBJ2-7; D is uncertain. Germline loops: CDR1 SNHLY, CDR2 FYNNEI. The CDR3 is 11 amino acids. V was clipped by 10 bases and J by 4 bases, with 11 bases between them. The CDR3 DNA sequence: TGTGCCACCGTCAGATTATACGAGCAGTACTTC. Translated, it gives CATVRLYEQYF.

The chain is built from TRBV2 and TRBJ2-6; D remains ambiguous. V lost 4 bases and J 0 bases, leaving 7 bases between the germline ends. The germline V gene has CDR1 SNHLY and CDR2 FYNNEI. CDR3 length equals 15 residues. CDR3 region: CASSAQLSGANVLTF. DNA of the CDR3: TGTGCCAGCAGTGCACAGCTCTCTGGGGCCAACGTCCTGACTTTC.

The chain employs TRBV5-4 and TRBJ1-4, with 7 bases matching TRBD1. Trimming at V came to 4 bases and at J to 8 bases, leaving 8 bases not matched to a gene. CDR1 is SGHNT and CDR2 is YYREEE in the germline V gene (reference sequence). The CDR3 loop spans 14 amino acids. The CDR3 reads CASSRQGGEEKLFF. The CDR3 DNA sequence: TGTGCCAGCAGCCGACAGGGCGGAGAGGAAAAACTGTTTTTT.

This chain joins TRBV6-5 and TRBJ2-7, with a tentative D call TRBD1 (6 bases). V was trimmed by 5 bases and J by 5 bases, leaving 10 bases between them. Germline V gene data show CDR1 as MNHEY and CDR2 as SVGAGI. CDR3 length: 12 residues. The CDR3 DNA reads TGTGCCAGCAGTATACAGGGCGACGAGCAGTACTTC. Encoded protein: CASSIQGDEQYF.

The chain joins TRBV7-2 to TRBJ1-2; 8 nucleotides line up with TRBD1. The germline CDR1 and CDR2 sequences are SGHTA and FQGNSA. The junction had 11 bases not matched to a gene; V was cut back by 0 bases and J by 5 bases. The CDR3 covers 17 residues. The CDR3 spells CASSLARAGGAGYGYTF. The CDR3 DNA reads TGTGCCAGCAGCTTAGCTAGAGCAGGGGGCGCAGGGTATGGCTACACCTTC.